The clone carrying this T cell receptor beta chain was seen only a few times. Trimming removed 1 base from V and 5 bases from J, with 12 bases in between. CDR1 is LNHDA and CDR2 is SQIVND in the germline V gene (reference sequence). CDR3 length: 14 amino acids. This entry comes from a study of T cell changes during pregnancy in multiple sclerosis. TCRdb's table, derived via immunoSEQ multiplex PCR, lists solely in-frame clones and lacks some. The sample consists of roughly 80,000 clones, 93% of them appearing once. The clonotype comes from a female donor with multiple sclerosis, enrolled in a pregnancy study. The source was peripheral blood, collected in the second trimester of pregnancy. The chain employs TRBV19 and TRBJ2-7; D may be TRBD2 (6 bases). This chain's CDR3 is CASSIGGAGDEQYF. The CDR3 DNA reads TGTGCCAGTAGTATAGGCGGGGCTGGGGACGAGCAGTACTTC.